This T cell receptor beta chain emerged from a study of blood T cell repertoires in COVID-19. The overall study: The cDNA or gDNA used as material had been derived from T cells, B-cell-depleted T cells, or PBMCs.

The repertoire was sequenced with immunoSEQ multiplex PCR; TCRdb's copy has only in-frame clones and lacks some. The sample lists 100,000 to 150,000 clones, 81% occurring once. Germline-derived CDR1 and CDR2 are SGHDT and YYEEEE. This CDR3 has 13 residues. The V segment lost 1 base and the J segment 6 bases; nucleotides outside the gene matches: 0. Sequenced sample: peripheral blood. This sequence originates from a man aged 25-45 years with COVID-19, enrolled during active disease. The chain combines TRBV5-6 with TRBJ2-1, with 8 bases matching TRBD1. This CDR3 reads CASSLTGGNEQFF. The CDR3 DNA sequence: TGTGCCAGCAGCTTGACAGGGGGCAATGAGCAGTTCTTC.